This entry concerns a single TCR beta chain. CDR3 size: 11 residues. The V gene's germline CDR1 is SQVTM and CDR2 ANQGSEA. V lost 2 bases, J lost 5 bases, and 6 bases lay in between. Only in-frame clones appear in the TCRdb table, and some are missing; sequencing was by immunoSEQ multiplex PCR. The sample holds about 330,000 clones, 80% to 90% seen once. The record originates from a study of blood T cell repertoires in COVID-19. Either two negative PCRs, clearance, or symptom resolution qualified Cohort 3 donors as recovered. This TCR was sampled from a woman in her twenties or thirties who had recovered from COVID-19. The chain couples TRBV29-1 to TRBJ1-1; possibly TRBD1 for D (5 bases). The sequenced material came from PBMCs or T cells enriched from blood (not recorded which). In DNA, the CDR3 is TGCAGCGTTGAACAGGGTACTGAAGCTTTCTTT. Protein sequence: CSVEQGTEAFF.